Only one count was recorded for the clone carrying this TCR beta chain. With V trimmed by 1 base and J by 8 bases, 2 bases remained unmatched. The CDR3 contains 14 residues. Germline V CDR1 and CDR2: LGHNA, YNFKEQ. This sample was included in a study of technical replicates of blood from a few donors. The table came from immunoSEQ multiplex PCR; TCRdb's copy has only in-frame clones and leaves some out. The sample lists nearly 95,000 clones, 90% to 96% occurring once. The chain has TRBV4-2 and TRBJ2-3; TRBD2 matches at 11 bases. The sequenced sample consisted of T cells isolated from PBMCs. The sequence derives from a human donor in good health. CDR3 in DNA: TGTGCCAGCAGCCAAGTGCTAGCGGGAGGTACGCAGTATTTT. The encoded protein is CASSQVLAGGTQYF.